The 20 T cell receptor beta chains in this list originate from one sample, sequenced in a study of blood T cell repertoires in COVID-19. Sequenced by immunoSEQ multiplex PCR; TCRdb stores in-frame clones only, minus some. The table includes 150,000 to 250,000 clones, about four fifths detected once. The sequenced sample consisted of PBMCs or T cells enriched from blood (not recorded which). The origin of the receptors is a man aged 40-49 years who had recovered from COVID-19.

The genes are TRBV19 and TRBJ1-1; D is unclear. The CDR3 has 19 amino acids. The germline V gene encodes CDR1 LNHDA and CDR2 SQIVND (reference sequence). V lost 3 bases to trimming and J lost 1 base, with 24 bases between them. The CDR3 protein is CASSMSLVVFGGGNTEAFF. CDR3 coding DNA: TGTGCCAGTAGTATGTCTTTAGTTGTGTTCGGCGGCGGGAACACTGAAGCTTTCTTT.

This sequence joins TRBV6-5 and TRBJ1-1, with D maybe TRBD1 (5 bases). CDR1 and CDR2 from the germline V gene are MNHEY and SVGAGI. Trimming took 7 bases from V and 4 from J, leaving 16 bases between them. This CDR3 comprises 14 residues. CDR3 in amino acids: CASTNVRGGTEAFF. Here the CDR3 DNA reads TGTGCCAGCACCAACGTCCGGGGGGGCACTGAAGCTTTCTTT.

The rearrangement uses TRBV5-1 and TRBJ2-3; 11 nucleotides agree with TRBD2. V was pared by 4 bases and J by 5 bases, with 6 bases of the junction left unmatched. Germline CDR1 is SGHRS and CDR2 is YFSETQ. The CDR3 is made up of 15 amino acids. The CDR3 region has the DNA TGCGCCAGCAGCGCCACTAGCGGGGGACGAGATACGCAGTATTTT. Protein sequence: CASSATSGGRDTQYF.

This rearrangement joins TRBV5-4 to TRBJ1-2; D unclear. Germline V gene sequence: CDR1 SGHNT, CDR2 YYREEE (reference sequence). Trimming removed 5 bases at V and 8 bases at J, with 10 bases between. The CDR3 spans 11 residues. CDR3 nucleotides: TGTGCCAGCAGTTATGAGGAAGGCTACACCTTC. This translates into CASSYEEGYTF.

CDR3 sequence reads: CASSFRGVGDEQFF. The CDR3 DNA is TGTGCCAGCAGCTTCAGGGGGGTCGGCGATGAGCAGTTCTTC. The chain uses TRBV11-1 and TRBJ2-1, with D possibly TRBD1 on 7 matching bases. Per germline, CDR1 SGHAT and CDR2 FQDESV (reference sequence). V gave up 3 bases and J gave up 8 bases, with 14 bases separating them. This CDR3 contains 14 residues. The whole variable domain, remainder taken from reference TRBV11-1 and TRBJ2-1, is EAEVAQSPRYKITEKSQAVAFWCDPISGHATLYWYRQILGQGPELLVQFQDESVVDDSQLPKDRFSAERLKGVDSTLKIQPAELGDSAMYLCASSFRGVGDEQFFGPGTRLTVL.

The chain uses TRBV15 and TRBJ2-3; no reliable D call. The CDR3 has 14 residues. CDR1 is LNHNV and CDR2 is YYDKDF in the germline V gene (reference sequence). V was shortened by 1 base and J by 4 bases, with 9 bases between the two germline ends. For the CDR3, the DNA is TGTGCCACCAGCAGAGTTACTTTGGCAGATACGCAGTATTTT. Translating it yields CATSRVTLADTQYF.

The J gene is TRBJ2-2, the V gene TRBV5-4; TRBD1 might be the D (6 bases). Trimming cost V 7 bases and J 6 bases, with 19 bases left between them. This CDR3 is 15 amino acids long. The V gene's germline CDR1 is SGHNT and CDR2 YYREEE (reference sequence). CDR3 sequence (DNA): TGTGCCAGCGGTACACAGGGAGTATTGGCCGGGGAGCTGTTTTTT. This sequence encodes CASGTQGVLAGELFF.

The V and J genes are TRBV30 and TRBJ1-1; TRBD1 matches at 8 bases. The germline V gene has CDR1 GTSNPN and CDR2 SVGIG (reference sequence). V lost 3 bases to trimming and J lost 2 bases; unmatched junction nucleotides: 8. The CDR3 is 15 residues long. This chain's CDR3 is CAWRVRTGYNTEAFF. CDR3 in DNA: TGTGCCTGGAGGGTAAGGACAGGGTATAACACTGAAGCTTTCTTT.

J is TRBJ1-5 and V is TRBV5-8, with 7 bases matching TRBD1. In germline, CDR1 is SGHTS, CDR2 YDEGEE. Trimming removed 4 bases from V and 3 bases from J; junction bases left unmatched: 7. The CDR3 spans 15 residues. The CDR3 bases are TGTGCCAGCAGCCGCGGACAGGCACCCAATCAGCCCCAGCATTTT. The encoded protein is CASSRGQAPNQPQHF.

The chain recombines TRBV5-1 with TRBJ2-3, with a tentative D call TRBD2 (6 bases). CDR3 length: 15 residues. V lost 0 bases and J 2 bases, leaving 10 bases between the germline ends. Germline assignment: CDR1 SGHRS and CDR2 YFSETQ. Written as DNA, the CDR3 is TGCGCCAGCAGCTTGGGCGGGACGACCACAGATACGCAGTATTTT. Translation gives CASSLGGTTTDTQYF.

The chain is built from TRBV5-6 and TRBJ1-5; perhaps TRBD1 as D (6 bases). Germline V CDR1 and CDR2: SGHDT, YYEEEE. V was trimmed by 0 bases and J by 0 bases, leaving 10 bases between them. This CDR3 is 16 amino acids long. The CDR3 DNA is TGTGCCAGCAGCTTGGGGCCGGACAGTAGCAATCAGCCCCAGCATTTT. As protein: CASSLGPDSSNQPQHF.

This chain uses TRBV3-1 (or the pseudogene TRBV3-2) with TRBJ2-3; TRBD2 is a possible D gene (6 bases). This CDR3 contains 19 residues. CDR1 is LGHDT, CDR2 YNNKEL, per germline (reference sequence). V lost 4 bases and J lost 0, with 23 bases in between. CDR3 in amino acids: CASSPAIQDGLPSTDTQYF. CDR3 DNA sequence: TGTGCCAGCAGCCCAGCAATTCAGGACGGACTACCTAGCACAGATACGCAGTATTTT.

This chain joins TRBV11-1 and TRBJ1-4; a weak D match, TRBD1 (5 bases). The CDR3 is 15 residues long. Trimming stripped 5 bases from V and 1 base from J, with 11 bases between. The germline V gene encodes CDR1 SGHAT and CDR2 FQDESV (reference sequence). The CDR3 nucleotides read TGTGCCAGCAGCCGCCTCGGGGGAACTAATGAAAAACTGTTTTTT. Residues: CASSRLGGTNEKLFF.

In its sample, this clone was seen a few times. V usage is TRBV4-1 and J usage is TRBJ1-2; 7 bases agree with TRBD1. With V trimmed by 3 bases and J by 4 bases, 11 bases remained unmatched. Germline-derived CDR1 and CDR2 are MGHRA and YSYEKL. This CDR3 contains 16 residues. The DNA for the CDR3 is TGCGCCAGCAGCCAGGAAAAGGGGGCGCAGGCCTATGGCTACACCTTC. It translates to CASSQEKGAQAYGYTF.

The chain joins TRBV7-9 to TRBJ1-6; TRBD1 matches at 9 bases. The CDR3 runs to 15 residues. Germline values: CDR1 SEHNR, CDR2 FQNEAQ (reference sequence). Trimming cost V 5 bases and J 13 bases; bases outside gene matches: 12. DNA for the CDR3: TGTGCCAGCAGCCCATCGGGACAGGGCACGAGGCCCCTCCACTTT. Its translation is CASSPSGQGTRPLHF.

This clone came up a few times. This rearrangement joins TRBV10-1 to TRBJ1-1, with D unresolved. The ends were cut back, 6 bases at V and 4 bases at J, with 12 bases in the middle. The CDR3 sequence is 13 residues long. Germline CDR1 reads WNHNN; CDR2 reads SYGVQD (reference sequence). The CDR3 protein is CASSPLVGTEAFF. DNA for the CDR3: TGCGCCAGCAGCCCCCTGGTCGGCACTGAAGCTTTCTTT.

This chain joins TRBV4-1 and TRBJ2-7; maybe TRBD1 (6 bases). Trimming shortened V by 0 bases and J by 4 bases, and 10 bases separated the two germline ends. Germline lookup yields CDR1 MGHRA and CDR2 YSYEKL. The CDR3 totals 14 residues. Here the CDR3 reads CASSQEDSRYEQYF. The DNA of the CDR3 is TGCGCCAGCAGCCAAGAGGACAGCCGGTACGAGCAGTACTTC.

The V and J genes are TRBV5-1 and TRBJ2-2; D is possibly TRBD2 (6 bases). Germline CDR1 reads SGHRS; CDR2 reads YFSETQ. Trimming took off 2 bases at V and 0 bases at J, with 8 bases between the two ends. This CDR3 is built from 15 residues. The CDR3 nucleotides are TGCGCCAGCAGCTTTACTAGCTCGAACACCGGGGAGCTGTTTTTT. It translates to CASSFTSSNTGELFF.

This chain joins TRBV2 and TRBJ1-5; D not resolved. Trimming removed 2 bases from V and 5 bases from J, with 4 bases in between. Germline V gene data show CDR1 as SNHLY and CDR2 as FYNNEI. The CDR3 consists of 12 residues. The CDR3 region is CASSELYQPQHF. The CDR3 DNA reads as TGTGCCAGCAGTGAACTTTATCAGCCCCAGCATTTT.

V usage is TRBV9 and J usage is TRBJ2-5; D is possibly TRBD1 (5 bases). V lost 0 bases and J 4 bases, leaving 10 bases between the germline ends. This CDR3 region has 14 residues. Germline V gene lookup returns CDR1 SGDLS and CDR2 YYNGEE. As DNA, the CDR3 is TGTGCCAGCAGCGTAGGTCAGGGTGGAGAGACCCAGTACTTC. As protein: CASSVGQGGETQYF.